The 32 T cell receptor beta chains reported below all come from one sample, sequenced in a study of cytomegalovirus exposure and HLA in healthy donors. The PCR had 60 Vbeta and 13 Jbeta primers. Measured with immunoSEQ multiplex PCR; TCRdb has only the in-frame clones, and not every one. The sample shows more than 200,000 clones, approximately 80% of them seen only once. Sequenced material: PBMCs. These receptors all stem from a girl aged 5-17 years in good health and CMV-seronegative.

This clone was counted once. The chain recombines TRBV6-1 with TRBJ2-5; possible D gene TRBD2, 6 bases. Per germline, CDR1 MNHNS and CDR2 SASEGT. The V and J ends lost 6 bases and 2 bases respectively, with 16 bases between them. The CDR3 has 15 amino acids. CDR3 in amino acids: CASRALGGGQETQYF. CDR3 nucleotide sequence: TGTGCCAGCAGGGCACTGGGGGGTGGGCAAGAGACCCAGTACTTC.

This clone has just a few counts. This chain uses TRBV19 with TRBJ1-5; TRBD1 matches at 7 bases. The CDR3 totals 16 residues. Germline assignment: CDR1 LNHDA and CDR2 SQIVND (reference sequence). The junction had 14 bases not matched to a gene; V was cut back by 5 bases and J by 7 bases. The CDR3 sequence is CASSRGEGAPGQPQHF. Here the CDR3 DNA reads TGTGCCAGTAGTCGGGGTGAGGGGGCCCCTGGGCAGCCCCAGCATTTT.

The rearrangement links TRBV4-3 to TRBJ2-7; D call uncertain. This CDR3 has 14 residues. With 0 bases removed from V and 0 bases from J, the gap between germline ends came to 6 bases. CDR1 is LGHNA and CDR2 is YSLEER in the germline V gene. CDR3 bases: TGCGCCAGCAGCCAAGACTCCCTCTCCTACGAGCAGTACTTC. Amino acids: CASSQDSLSYEQYF.

The chain carries TRBV23-1 and TRBJ1-5; D uncertain. TRBV23-1 is an open reading frame whose function is uncertain. The CDR3 is 18 amino acids. The V end lost 2 bases, the J end lost 0 bases, and 17 bases lay between the germline ends. The CDR3 sequence: CASSQARLKSYSNQPQHF. The CDR3 DNA follows: TGCGCCAGCAGTCAAGCAAGACTGAAGAGTTATAGCAATCAGCCCCAGCATTTT.

CDR3 DNA: TGCGCCAGCAGCCAAAACTGGGGACAGGAGGCAGGAAACACCATATATTTT. Translating it yields CASSQNWGQEAGNTIYF. This sequence joins TRBV5-1 and TRBJ1-3, with TRBD1 matching 8 bases. This CDR3 has 17 amino acids. Germline V gene data show CDR1 as SGHRS and CDR2 as YFSETQ. The ends lost 4 bases at V and 4 bases at J; junction bases unmatched: 13. The whole variable domain, remainder taken from reference TRBV5-1 and TRBJ1-3, is KAGVTQTPRYLIKTRGQQVTLSCSPISGHRSVSWYQQTPGQGLQFLFEYFSETQRNKGNFPGRFSGRQFSNSRSEMNVSTLELGDSALYLCASSQNWGQEAGNTIYFGEGSWLTVV.

The chain employs TRBV28 and TRBJ2-7; TRBD1 agrees at 10 bases. This CDR3 is 17 amino acids long. The junction had 14 bases not matched to a gene; V was cut back by 5 bases and J by 4 bases. CDR1 is MDHEN, CDR2 SYDVKM, per germline. CDR3 loop: CASSNPDRGRGSYEQYF. CDR3 DNA: TGTGCCAGCAGTAATCCCGACAGGGGGCGCGGTTCTTACGAGCAGTACTTC.

V usage is TRBV4-1 and J usage is TRBJ1-2; D remains unclear. The CDR3 has 12 amino acids. Germline CDR1 is MGHRA and CDR2 is YSYEKL. V lost 0 bases and J lost 6, with 5 bases in between. This chain's CDR3 is CASSQDSHGYTF. In nucleotides, the CDR3 is TGCGCCAGCAGCCAAGATAGTCATGGCTACACCTTC.

The chain joins TRBV4-3 to TRBJ1-5; 8 positions agree with TRBD1. Germline-derived CDR1 and CDR2 are LGHNA and YSLEER. The CDR3 runs 16 residues. V lost 4 bases, J lost 2 bases, and 7 bases stayed unmatched. The CDR3 is CASSPDRGLGNQPQHF. CDR3 DNA sequence: TGCGCCAGCAGCCCTGACAGGGGTTTAGGCAATCAGCCCCAGCATTTT.

V usage is TRBV6-1 and J usage is TRBJ2-5; D is perhaps TRBD1 (5 bases). In germline, CDR1 is MNHNS, CDR2 SASEGT. This CDR3 region has 15 residues. Trimming cost V 5 bases and J 4 bases, with 17 bases left between them. In nucleotides, the CDR3 is TGTGCCAGCAGTCTAGACGAAGGGGTGGGAGAGACCCAGTACTTC. This encodes CASSLDEGVGETQYF.

In its sample, this clone was seen a few times. The V and J genes are TRBV29-1 and TRBJ1-1; D remains unclear. This CDR3 spans 13 amino acids. Germline CDR1 SQVTM, CDR2 ANQGSEA. With 8 bases removed from V and 1 base from J, the gap between germline ends came to 14 bases. CDR3 nucleotides: TGCAGCATTCGGGGTTTCAGGAACACTGAAGCTTTCTTT. It codes for CSIRGFRNTEAFF.

CDR3 sequence: CASSLAAGAPDTQYF. The CDR3 DNA is TGTGCCAGCAGCTTGGCGGCGGGGGCCCCCGATACGCAGTATTTT. The chain links TRBV5-4 to TRBJ2-3, with D possibly being TRBD2 (7 bases). Germline-derived CDR1 and CDR2 are SGHNT and YYREEE (reference sequence). Trimming took off 0 bases at V and 6 bases at J, with 14 bases between the two ends. The CDR3 runs to 15 residues. The variable domain in full, completed from reference TRBV5-4 and TRBJ2-3, reads ETGVTQSPTHLIKTRGQQVTLRCSSQSGHNTVSWYQQALGQGPQFIFQYYREEENGRGNFPPRFSGLQFPNYSSELNVNALELDDSALYLCASSLAAGAPDTQYFGPGTRLTVL.

The chain uses TRBV27 and TRBJ2-5; 9 bases are a match to TRBD1. The CDR3 has 20 amino acids. V trimming: 6 bases; J trimming: 2 bases; junction bases outside the gene matches: 22. Germline V lookup: CDR1 MNHEY, CDR2 SMNVEV (reference sequence). This CDR3 is CASSPDRGEPNGPPQETQYF. DNA of the CDR3: TGTGCCAGCAGCCCCGACAGGGGGGAACCAAACGGCCCGCCTCAAGAGACCCAGTACTTC.

CDR3 DNA sequence: TGTGCCAGTTCGGACAGTGAAAAACTGTTTTTT. This encodes CASSDSEKLFF. The chain has TRBV28 and TRBJ1-4, with D possibly matching TRBD1 (6 bases). The germline V gene encodes CDR1 MDHEN and CDR2 SYDVKM. Trimming shortened V by 9 bases and J by 7 bases, and 9 bases separated the two germline ends. The CDR3 has 11 residues.

In DNA, the CDR3 is TGTGCCAGCAGCTTGGCCGAGGGTAGCGAGCAGTACTTC. Its protein product is CASSLAEGSEQYF. The chain uses TRBV5-6 and TRBJ2-7, with a tentative D call TRBD2 (5 bases). The CDR3 is made up of 13 amino acids. Germline values: CDR1 SGHDT, CDR2 YYEEEE. The V end was cut by 0 bases, the J end by 6 bases, with 10 bases between. Full variable domain (outside the CDR3, taken from reference TRBV5-6 and TRBJ2-7): DAGVTQSPTHLIKTRGQQVTLRCSPKSGHDTVSWYQQALGQGPQFIFQYYEEEERQRGNFPDRFSGHQFPNYSSELNVNALLLGDSALYLCASSLAEGSEQYFGPGTRLTVT.

The V gene is TRBV5-6, the J gene TRBJ1-1, with 9 bases aligning to TRBD1. The V segment lost 4 bases and the J segment 10 bases; nucleotides outside the gene matches: 5. Germline V lookup: CDR1 SGHDT, CDR2 YYEEEE. The length of the CDR3 is 12 residues. CDR3 region: CASSQNRGRAFF. The CDR3 bases are TGTGCCAGCAGCCAAAACAGGGGGCGAGCTTTCTTT. The full variable domain, in which reference TRBV5-6 and TRBJ1-1 provide the parts outside the CDR3, is DAGVTQSPTHLIKTRGQQVTLRCSPKSGHDTVSWYQQALGQGPQFIFQYYEEEERQRGNFPDRFSGHQFPNYSSELNVNALLLGDSALYLCASSQNRGRAFFGQGTRLTVV.

The rearrangement uses TRBV7-2 and TRBJ2-6, with D maybe TRBD1 (6 bases). Trimming cost V 1 base and J 0 bases, with 13 bases left between them. Germline V gives CDR1 SGHTA, CDR2 FQGNSA. The CDR3 covers 18 residues. The CDR3 spells CASSLVSGASSGANVLTF. In nucleotides, the CDR3 is TGTGCCAGCAGCTTAGTCTCAGGGGCAAGCTCTGGGGCCAACGTCCTGACTTTC.

For this clone: One end of the junction does not line up with germline, which may come from a read error. The chain employs TRBV6-5 and TRBJ2-5; 10 positions agree with TRBD2. CDR1 is MNHEY and CDR2 is SVGAGI in the germline V gene. This CDR3 has 15 residues. CDR3 sequence: CASSYVSGRTEAQYF. The CDR3 nucleotides are TGTGCCAGCAGTTACGTTAGCGGGAGGACAGAGGCCCAGTACTTC.

Only a few counts were recorded for this clone. The chain has TRBV30 and TRBJ1-1; tentatively, D is TRBD1 (5 bases). V was shortened by 3 bases and J by 0 bases, with 8 bases between the two germline ends. The CDR3 has 13 amino acids. CDR1 and CDR2 from the germline V gene are GTSNPN and SVGIG (reference sequence). CDR3 DNA sequence: TGTGCCTGGAGACCAGGGATGAACACTGAAGCTTTCTTT. It specifies CAWRPGMNTEAFF.

CDR3 nucleotide sequence: TGTGCCAGCAGTTACAGCGGGGAAGAGACCCAGTACTTC. It translates to CASSYSGEETQYF. The J gene is TRBJ2-5, the V gene TRBV6-5; 7 bases line up with TRBD2. Germline-derived CDR1 and CDR2 are MNHEY and SVGAGI. With 2 bases clipped from V and 3 bases from J, the junction kept 0 bases outside the gene matches. The CDR3 spans 13 residues.

This clone was seen only once. The gene calls are TRBV28 and TRBJ2-1; 9 positions agree with TRBD2. V dropped 2 bases and J dropped 7; count of bases not matched to a gene: 12. The CDR3 sequence is 17 residues long. The germline V gene encodes CDR1 MDHEN and CDR2 SYDVKM. The CDR3 loop is CASSLASGNPTDNEQFF. CDR3 in DNA: TGTGCCAGCAGTTTAGCTAGCGGGAACCCTACTGATAATGAGCAGTTCTTC.

CDR3 DNA: TGCGCCAGCAGCCTAGCGGGAGGCCCCACCGGGGAGCTGTTTTTT. As protein: CASSLAGGPTGELFF. V is TRBV10-1 and J is TRBJ2-2; 11 bases line up with TRBD2. The CDR3 runs to 15 residues. V was clipped by 6 bases and J by 4 bases; unmatched bases: 4. From germline, CDR1 is WNHNN and CDR2 SYGVQD (reference sequence).

The V call is TRBV10-3, the J call TRBJ1-2; D is undetermined. The germline gives CDR1 ENHRY, CDR2 SYGVKD. The CDR3 is 14 amino acids. V was pared by 2 bases and J by 2 bases, with 9 bases between. CDR3 sequence (DNA): TGTGCCATCAGTGAGGGTCGGGAGAACTATGGCTACACCTTC. Its translation: CAISEGRENYGYTF.

The V gene is TRBV7-2, the J gene TRBJ2-3; 9 bases agree with TRBD2. Germline V gives CDR1 SGHTA, CDR2 FQGNSA. V lost 6 bases, J lost 8 bases, and 15 bases stayed unmatched. This CDR3 is built from 16 residues. The CDR3 DNA follows: TGTGCCAGCAGTCCGGGGTTAGCGGGGGTCGGTCGTACGCAGTATTTT. Protein: CASSPGLAGVGRTQYF.

This clone was seen once. This chain connects TRBV11-1 to TRBJ2-3; D is unclear. Germline loops: CDR1 SGHAT, CDR2 FQDESV (reference sequence). The CDR3 loop spans 13 amino acids. Trimming pared 1 base from V and 4 bases from J, leaving 6 bases between. CDR3 loop: CASSLVVADTQYF. The DNA for the CDR3 is TGTGCCAGCAGCTTAGTGGTAGCAGATACGCAGTATTTT.

The chain combines TRBV30 with TRBJ1-2; 8 bases are a match to TRBD1. This CDR3 is 13 amino acids long. Losses at the gene ends were 7 bases for V and 5 bases for J; bases not matched to a gene: 9. Germline V gives CDR1 GTSNPN, CDR2 SVGIG (reference sequence). CDR3 sequence reads: CAFKPGGGYGYTF. For the CDR3, the DNA is TGTGCCTTCAAACCAGGGGGCGGGTATGGCTACACCTTC.

In this sample, this clone turned up a few times. The genes are TRBV7-9 and TRBJ2-2; D not certain. V lost 1 base and J 6 bases, leaving 6 bases between the germline ends. Per the germline V gene, CDR1 is SEHNR and CDR2 is FQNEAQ (reference sequence). CDR3 length: 13 amino acids. CDR3 in amino acids: CASSLVPAGELFF. As DNA, the CDR3 is TGTGCCAGCAGCTTAGTTCCTGCCGGGGAGCTGTTTTTT.

This chain uses TRBV30 with TRBJ1-2; D not resolved. The germline gives CDR1 GTSNPN, CDR2 SVGIG (reference sequence). This CDR3 is built from 16 residues. The V gene lost 2 bases and the J gene lost 5 bases, with 21 bases spanning the gap. The CDR3 region has the DNA TGTGCCTGGAGTTCGCGGACTACTCGGATTGGGTATGGCTACACCTTC. It codes for CAWSSRTTRIGYGYTF. The full variable domain, completed using reference TRBV30 and TRBJ1-2, is SQTIHQWPATLVQPVGSPLSLECTVEGTSNPNLYWYRQAAGRGLQLLFYSVGIGQISSEVPQNLSASRPQDRQFILSSKKLLLSDSGFYLCAWSSRTTRIGYGYTFGSGTRLTVV.

The chain uses TRBV4-1 and TRBJ2-1; 9 nucleotides match TRBD2. Germline assignment: CDR1 MGHRA and CDR2 YSYEKL. This CDR3 comprises 17 residues. Trimming at V came to 0 bases and at J to 5 bases, leaving 8 bases not matched to a gene. In DNA, the CDR3 is TGCGCCAGCAGCCAAGATATAATGCTAGCGGGGAACAATGAGCAGTTCTTC. Translated: CASSQDIMLAGNNEQFF.

This clone has a handful of counts. The chain carries TRBV25-1 and TRBJ1-2; 9 bases map to TRBD1. Trimming cost V 11 bases and J 4 bases; bases outside gene matches: 23. The germline V gene has CDR1 MGHDK and CDR2 SYGVNS. CDR3 length: 18 residues. CDR3 sequence: CAAAGRDRVFPEGYGYTF. CDR3 in DNA: TGTGCCGCAGCGGGGAGGGACAGGGTTTTCCCCGAGGGCTATGGCTACACCTTC.

The rearrangement joins TRBV28 to TRBJ1-2; the D gene is possibly TRBD1 (6 bases). This CDR3 spans 13 amino acids. Germline CDR1 and CDR2: MDHEN and SYDVKM. Between the trimmed V and J ends, which lost 6 bases and 6 bases, there was a span of 14 bases. Here the CDR3 DNA reads TGTGCCAGCAGAAAACAGGGTAGGGATGGCTACACCTTC. Amino acid sequence: CASRKQGRDGYTF.

The rearrangement links TRBV9 to TRBJ2-1; 8 positions match TRBD1. Trimming removed 1 base from V and 5 bases from J; junction bases left unmatched: 8. CDR1 SGDLS and CDR2 YYNGEE come from the germline V gene. This CDR3 has 16 residues. CDR3 DNA: TGTGCCAGCAGCGTATCAGGGGGCTTTTCCGACAATGAGCAGTTCTTC. Translation: CASSVSGGFSDNEQFF.

The V call is TRBV18, the J call TRBJ1-2; 7 bases are a match to TRBD1. This CDR3 is 14 amino acids long. After removal of 6 bases from V and 8 bases from J, the junction contained 12 bases not matched to a gene. The germline gives CDR1 KGHSH, CDR2 LQKENI. The CDR3 here is CASSYYRGEDGYTF. CDR3 nucleotide sequence: TGTGCCAGCTCGTATTACAGGGGTGAGGACGGCTACACCTTC.